Presented here are 4 T cell receptor beta chains from one specimen sequenced in a study of metastatic and nonmetastatic thyroid tumors. Patients underwent thyroid surgery, and none had received any treatment before it. TCRdb re-called clones from the PCR reads using MiXCR. The sample holds 20,000 to 25,000 clones; 10% to 15% are singletons and the top ten take 17%. Sample: blood. All receptors come from a female donor with papillary thyroid cancer or a benign thyroid nodule (not recorded which). Some clones in this sample may be carry-over from other donors' samples.

In its sample, this clone was seen many times. This chain links TRBV11-1 with TRBJ2-2, with D possibly TRBD1 on 6 matching bases. Trimming stripped 4 bases from V and 0 bases from J, with 12 bases between. Germline-derived CDR1 and CDR2 are SGHAT and FQDESV (reference sequence). This CDR3 is built from 16 residues. The CDR3: CASSSTGTSNTGELFF. DNA of the CDR3: TGTGCCAGCAGCTCAACAGGGACGTCGAACACCGGGGAGCTGTTTTTT.

J is TRBJ2-5 and V is TRBV7-2, with D tentatively TRBD1 (6 bases). The CDR3 sequence is 14 residues long. Trimming pared 3 bases from V and 4 bases from J, leaving 12 bases between. In germline, CDR1 is SGHTA, CDR2 FQGNSA. CDR3 region: CASSFVGAPETQYF. CDR3 DNA sequence: TGTGCCAGCAGCTTTGTGGGGGCTCCAGAGACCCAGTACTTC.

This clone was seen more than once but under ten times. The rearrangement uses TRBV10-1 and TRBJ2-1, with TRBD2 identical over 7 bases. V was pared by 3 bases and J by 5 bases, with 10 bases of the junction left unmatched. The CDR3 is 16 amino acids. The germline V gene encodes CDR1 WNHNN and CDR2 SYGVQD (reference sequence). This CDR3 is CASSERGAAGDNEQFF. The CDR3, as DNA: TGCGCCAGCAGTGAAAGAGGGGCGGCGGGGGACAATGAGCAGTTCTTC.

The table lists this clone with many counts. The chain is built from TRBV20-1 and TRBJ2-2; D is undetermined. Per the germline V gene, CDR1 is DFQATT and CDR2 is SNEGSKA (reference sequence). V was cut by 0 bases and J by 2 bases, with 7 bases left in between. There are 14 residues in the CDR3. CDR3 in amino acids: CSAREAKNTGELFF. CDR3 sequence (DNA): TGCAGTGCTAGAGAGGCCAAAAACACCGGGGAGCTGTTTTTT.